The rows below give T cell receptor beta chains drawn from one sample of a study of beta chain features in type 1 diabetes. Only in-frame clones appear in the TCRdb table, and some are missing; sequencing was by immunoSEQ multiplex PCR. The table includes just over 450,000 clones, about 29% detected once. The sequencing sample was made of naive CD4+ T cells from blood. These receptors were obtained from a man younger than 35 in good health. CDR3s include the opening cysteine and the closing phenylalanine or tryptophan. Each record gives: V gene, J gene, clone size, D gene, CDR3 protein, CDR3 DNA. D genes are given only for firm matches. The size field is filled for only some rows; it gives once, few, many or a size class.

V gene: TRBV4-1; J gene: TRBJ2-3; clone size: once; D gene: TRBD2; CDR3 protein: CASSQVTSGSTDTQYF; CDR3 DNA: TGCGCCAGCAGCCAAGTGACTAGCGGGAGCACAGATACGCAGTATTTT
V gene: TRBV29-1; J gene: TRBJ2-1; clone size: NA; D gene: NA; CDR3 protein: CSVTKNEQFF; CDR3 DNA: TGCAGCGTTACAAAGAATGAGCAGTTCTTC
V gene: TRBV6-1; J gene: TRBJ2-3; clone size: NA; D gene: NA; CDR3 protein: CASSELGDTDTQYF; CDR3 DNA: TGTGCCAGCAGTGAATTGGGGGACACAGATACGCAGTATTTT
V gene: TRBV30; J gene: TRBJ2-1; clone size: few; D gene: NA; CDR3 protein: CAWRDSSYNEQFF; CDR3 DNA: TGTGCCTGGAGGGACAGCTCCTACAATGAGCAGTTCTTC
V gene: TRBV5-1; J gene: TRBJ2-3; clone size: few; D gene: NA; CDR3 protein: CASSLSASSSTDTQYF; CDR3 DNA: TGCGCCAGCAGCTTGTCAGCCTCTAGCAGCACAGATACGCAGTATTTT
V gene: TRBV19; J gene: TRBJ1-2; clone size: few; D gene: NA; CDR3 protein: CASSIGTQTHGYTF; CDR3 DNA: TGTGCCAGTAGTATCGGGACCCAGACCCATGGCTACACCTTC
V gene: TRBV20-1; J gene: TRBJ2-1; clone size: few; D gene: NA; CDR3 protein: CSAGYSPWQFF; CDR3 DNA: TGCAGTGCTGGATACTCCCCCTGGCAGTTCTTC
V gene: TRBV7-8; J gene: TRBJ2-1; clone size: few; D gene: NA; CDR3 protein: CASSPRERRYNEQFF; CDR3 DNA: TGTGCCAGCAGCCCACGGGAGCGCCGTTACAATGAGCAGTTCTTC
V gene: TRBV27; J gene: TRBJ1-1; clone size: NA; D gene: NA; CDR3 protein: CASGRLRNTEAFF; CDR3 DNA: TGTGCCAGCGGACGACTCAGGAACACTGAAGCTTTCTTT
V gene: TRBV19; J gene: TRBJ2-2; clone size: few; D gene: TRBD2; CDR3 protein: CASSILAGSTGELFF; CDR3 DNA: TGTGCCAGTAGTATCCTAGCGGGATCCACCGGGGAGCTGTTTTTT
V gene: TRBV15; J gene: TRBJ1-2; clone size: NA; D gene: NA; CDR3 protein: CATSRGLGYTF; CDR3 DNA: TGTGCCACCAGCAGAGGCTTGGGCTACACCTTC
V gene: TRBV30; J gene: TRBJ1-1; clone size: few; D gene: TRBD1; CDR3 protein: CAWSADRGLEAFF; CDR3 DNA: TGTGCCTGGAGTGCGGACAGGGGGCTTGAAGCTTTCTTT
V gene: TRBV7-7; J gene: TRBJ2-5; clone size: NA; D gene: NA; CDR3 protein: CASSLDSQETQYF; CDR3 DNA: TGTGCCAGCAGCTTAGATAGTCAAGAGACCCAGTACTTC
V gene: TRBV6-5; J gene: TRBJ1-4; clone size: NA; D gene: NA; CDR3 protein: CASRYRTEPKLFF; CDR3 DNA: TGTGCCAGCAGATACCGGACAGAGCCGAAACTGTTTTTT
V gene: TRBV7-2; J gene: TRBJ2-1; clone size: few; D gene: NA; CDR3 protein: CASSLIGLNEQFF; CDR3 DNA: TGTGCCAGCAGCTTAATCGGACTCAATGAGCAGTTCTTC
V gene: TRBV30; J gene: TRBJ2-3; clone size: few; D gene: TRBD2; CDR3 protein: CAWSNLAVTDTQYF; CDR3 DNA: TGTGCCTGGAGCAACCTAGCGGTCACAGATACGCAGTATTTT
V gene: TRBV30; J gene: TRBJ1-2; clone size: few; D gene: NA; CDR3 protein: CAWTIMTNYGYTF; CDR3 DNA: TGTGCCTGGACGATAATGACTAACTATGGCTACACCTTC
V gene: TRBV7-2; J gene: TRBJ2-7; clone size: NA; D gene: NA; CDR3 protein: CASSLEERSYEQYF; CDR3 DNA: TGTGCCAGCAGCTTAGAAGAGCGCTCCTACGAGCAGTACTTC
V gene: TRBV2; J gene: TRBJ2-2; clone size: NA; D gene: NA; CDR3 protein: CASTQGRNTGELFF; CDR3 DNA: TGTGCCAGCACCCAGGGACGGAACACCGGGGAGCTGTTTTTT
V gene: TRBV5-1; J gene: TRBJ2-3; clone size: NA; D gene: NA; CDR3 protein: CASSLGQGGDTQYF; CDR3 DNA: TGCGCCAGCAGCTTGGGACAGGGAGGGGATACGCAGTATTTT
V gene: TRBV10-3; J gene: TRBJ2-3; clone size: NA; D gene: NA; CDR3 protein: CAISESAITDTQYF; CDR3 DNA: TGTGCCATCAGTGAGTCGGCCATCACAGATACGCAGTATTTT
V gene: TRBV29-1; J gene: TRBJ2-1; clone size: NA; D gene: TRBD1; CDR3 protein: CSAGQGPNNEQFF; CDR3 DNA: TGCAGCGCCGGACAGGGCCCAAACAATGAGCAGTTCTTC
V gene: TRBV9; J gene: TRBJ2-1; clone size: NA; D gene: TRBD2; CDR3 protein: CASSVDGRLPSLGDEQFF; CDR3 DNA: TGTGCCAGCAGCGTAGACGGGAGGCTCCCTTCCTTAGGCGATGAGCAGTTCTTC
V gene: TRBV30; J gene: TRBJ1-5; clone size: NA; D gene: NA; CDR3 protein: CAWSAEGGGNQPQHF; CDR3 DNA: TGTGCCTGGAGCGCCGAGGGGGGCGGGAATCAGCCCCAGCATTTT
V gene: TRBV7-2; J gene: TRBJ2-5; clone size: NA; D gene: NA; CDR3 protein: CASSLMSGAETQYF; CDR3 DNA: TGTGCCAGCAGCTTAATGTCGGGAGCCGAGACCCAGTACTTC
V gene: TRBV11-2; J gene: TRBJ2-7; clone size: few; D gene: NA; CDR3 protein: CASSPVWGRHEQYF; CDR3 DNA: TGTGCCAGCAGCCCCGTGTGGGGGAGGCACGAGCAGTACTTC
V gene: TRBV7-9; J gene: TRBJ2-3; clone size: NA; D gene: TRBD1; CDR3 protein: CASSLAKGGQVRTDTQYF; CDR3 DNA: TGTGCCAGCAGCTTAGCTAAAGGAGGACAGGTCCGCACAGATACGCAGTATTTT
V gene: TRBV29-1; J gene: TRBJ2-3; clone size: few; D gene: NA; CDR3 protein: CSVEGAGRTDTQYF; CDR3 DNA: TGCAGCGTTGAAGGCGCAGGGAGGACAGATACGCAGTATTTT